Reported below is one T cell receptor (beta chain). The antigen is unknown. This same CDR3 is encoded by further DNA sequences in the sample. The CDR3 extends over 14 amino acids. V was clipped by 6 bases and J by 0 bases, with 14 bases between them. The germline CDR1 and CDR2 sequences are SQVTM and ANQGSEA. These data belong to a study of cytomegalovirus exposure and HLA in healthy donors. Study findings and constraints: Among TCR beta chains, those listed as cytomegalovirus-associated numbered roughly 150. Previous analysis showed most TCR beta V segments were productive about 90% or about 30% of the time. Some highly shared sequence variants likely arose as a pipeline artifact.

The PCR contained 60 Vbeta and 13 Jbeta primers. Assay: immunoSEQ multiplex PCR; the TCRdb copy retains only in-frame clones and omits some. The sample holds around 150,000 clones; about 72% are singletons and the top ten take roughly 3.6%. The chain links TRBV29-1 to TRBJ2-5; D perhaps matches TRBD1 (6 bases). The clonotype originates from a man aged 25-40 years in good health and CMV-seropositive. Material for sequencing was PBMCs. CDR3 loop: CSVPGALNQETQYF. The CDR3 bases are TGCAGCGTCCCAGGGGCACTAAACCAAGAGACCCAGTACTTC.